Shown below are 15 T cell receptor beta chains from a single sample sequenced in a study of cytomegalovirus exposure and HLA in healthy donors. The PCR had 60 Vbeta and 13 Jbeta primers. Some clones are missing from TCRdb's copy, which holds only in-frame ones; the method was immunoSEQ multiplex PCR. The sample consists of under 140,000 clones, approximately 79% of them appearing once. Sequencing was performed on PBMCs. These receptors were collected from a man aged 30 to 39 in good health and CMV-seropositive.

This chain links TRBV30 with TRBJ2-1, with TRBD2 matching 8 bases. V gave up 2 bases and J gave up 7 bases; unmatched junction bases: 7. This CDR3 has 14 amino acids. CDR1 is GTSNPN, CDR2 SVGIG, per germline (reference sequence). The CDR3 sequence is CAWSKPGGWNEQFF. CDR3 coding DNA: TGTGCCTGGAGTAAACCGGGGGGGTGGAATGAGCAGTTCTTC.

This CDR3 is CASRFVEGYTGELFF. CDR3 coding DNA: TGTGCCAGTAGGTTCGTCGAGGGTTACACCGGGGAGCTGTTTTTT. The chain employs TRBV19 and TRBJ2-2; D might be TRBD2 (5 bases). Germline CDR1 is LNHDA and CDR2 is SQIVND (reference sequence). The CDR3 runs to 15 residues. Trimming took off 6 bases at V and 3 bases at J, with 14 bases between the two ends.

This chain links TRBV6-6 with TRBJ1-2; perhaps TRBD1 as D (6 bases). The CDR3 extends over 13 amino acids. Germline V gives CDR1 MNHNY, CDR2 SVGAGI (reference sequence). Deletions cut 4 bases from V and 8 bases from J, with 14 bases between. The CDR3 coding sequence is TGTGCCAGCAGTTCTCAGGGGAGCCAAGGCTACACCTTC. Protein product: CASSSQGSQGYTF.

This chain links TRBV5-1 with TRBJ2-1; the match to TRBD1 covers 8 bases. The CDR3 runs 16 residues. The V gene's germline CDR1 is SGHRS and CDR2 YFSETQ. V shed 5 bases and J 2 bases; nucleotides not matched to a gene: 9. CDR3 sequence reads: CASRQSVGQAYNEQFF. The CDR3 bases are TGCGCCAGCAGGCAAAGTGTGGGACAGGCCTACAATGAGCAGTTCTTC. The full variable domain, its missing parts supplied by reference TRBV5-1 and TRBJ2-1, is KAGVTQTPRYLIKTRGQQVTLSCSPISGHRSVSWYQQTPGQGLQFLFEYFSETQRNKGNFPGRFSGRQFSNSRSEMNVSTLELGDSALYLCASRQSVGQAYNEQFFGPGTRLTVL.

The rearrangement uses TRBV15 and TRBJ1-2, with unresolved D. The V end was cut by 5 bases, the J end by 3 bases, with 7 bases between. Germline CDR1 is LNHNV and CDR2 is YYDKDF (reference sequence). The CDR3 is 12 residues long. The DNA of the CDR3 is TGTGCCACCAGCGAGAGTGACTATGGCTACACCTTC. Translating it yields CATSESDYGYTF.

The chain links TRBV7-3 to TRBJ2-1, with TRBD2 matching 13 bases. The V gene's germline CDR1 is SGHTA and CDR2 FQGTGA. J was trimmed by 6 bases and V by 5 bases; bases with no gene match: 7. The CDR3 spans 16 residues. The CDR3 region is CASSKATSGGANEQFF. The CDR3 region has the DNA TGTGCCAGCAGCAAGGCAACTAGCGGGGGGGCCAATGAGCAGTTCTTC.

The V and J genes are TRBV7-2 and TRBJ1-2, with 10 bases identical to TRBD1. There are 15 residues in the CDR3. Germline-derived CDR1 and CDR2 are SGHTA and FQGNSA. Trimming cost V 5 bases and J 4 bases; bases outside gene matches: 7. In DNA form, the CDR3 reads TGTGCCAGCAGCCCAGACAGGGGGCTTGGCTATGGCTACACCTTC. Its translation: CASSPDRGLGYGYTF.

The CDR3 protein is CASSSMTGGFTEAFF. The DNA for the CDR3 is TGTGCCAGCAGCTCGATGACAGGGGGCTTTACTGAAGCTTTCTTT. V is TRBV14 and J is TRBJ1-1, with 10 bases lining up with TRBD1. CDR3 length: 15 amino acids. CDR1 and CDR2 from the germline V gene are SGHDN and FVKESK. V was clipped by 5 bases and J by 5 bases; unmatched bases: 8. The variable domain in full, completed from reference TRBV14 and TRBJ1-1, reads EAGVTQFPSHSVIEKGQTVTLRCDPISGHDNLYWYRRVMGKEIKFLLHFVKESKQDESGMPNNRFLAERTGGTYSTLKVQPAELEDSGVYFCASSSMTGGFTEAFFGQGTRLTVV.

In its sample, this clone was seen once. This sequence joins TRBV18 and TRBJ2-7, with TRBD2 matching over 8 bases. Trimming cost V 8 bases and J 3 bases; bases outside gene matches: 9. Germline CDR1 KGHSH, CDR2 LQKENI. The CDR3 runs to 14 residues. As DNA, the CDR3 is TGTGCCAGCCGGGGGGGGCCATCGATCTACGAGCAGTACTTC. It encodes CASRGGPSIYEQYF.

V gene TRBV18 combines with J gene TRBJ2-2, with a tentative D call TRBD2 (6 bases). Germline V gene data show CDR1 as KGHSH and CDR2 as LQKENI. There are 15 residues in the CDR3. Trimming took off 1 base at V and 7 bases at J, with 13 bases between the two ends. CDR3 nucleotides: TGTGCCAGCTCACCACTGGGACTGCTTGACGGGGAGCTGTTTTTT. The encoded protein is CASSPLGLLDGELFF.

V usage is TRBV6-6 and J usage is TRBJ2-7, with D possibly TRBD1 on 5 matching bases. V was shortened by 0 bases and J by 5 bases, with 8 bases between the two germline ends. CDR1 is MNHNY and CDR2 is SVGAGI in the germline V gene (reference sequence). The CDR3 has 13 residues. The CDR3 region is CASSYSRGHEQYF. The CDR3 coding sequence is TGTGCCAGCAGTTACTCTAGGGGCCACGAGCAGTACTTC.

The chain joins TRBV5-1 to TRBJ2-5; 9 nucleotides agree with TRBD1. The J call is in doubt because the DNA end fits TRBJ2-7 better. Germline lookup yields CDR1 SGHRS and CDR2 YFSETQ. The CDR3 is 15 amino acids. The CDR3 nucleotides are TGCGCCAGCAGCTGGACAGGGGCCGAATCCTACGAGCAGTACTTC. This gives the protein CASSWTGAESYEQYF.

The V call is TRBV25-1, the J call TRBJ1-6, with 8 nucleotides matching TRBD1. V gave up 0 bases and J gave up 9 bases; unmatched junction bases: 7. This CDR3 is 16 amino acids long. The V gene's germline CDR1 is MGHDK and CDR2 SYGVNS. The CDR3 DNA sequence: TGTGCCAGCAGTGAATACAGGAGACAGGGGATTTCACCCCTCCACTTT. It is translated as CASSEYRRQGISPLHF.

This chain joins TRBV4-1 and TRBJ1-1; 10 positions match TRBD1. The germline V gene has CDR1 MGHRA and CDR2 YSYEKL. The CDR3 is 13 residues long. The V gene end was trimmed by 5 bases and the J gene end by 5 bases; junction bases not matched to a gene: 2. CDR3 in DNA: TGCGCCAGCAGCAGGACAGGGGGAACTGAAGCTTTCTTT. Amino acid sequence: CASSRTGGTEAFF.

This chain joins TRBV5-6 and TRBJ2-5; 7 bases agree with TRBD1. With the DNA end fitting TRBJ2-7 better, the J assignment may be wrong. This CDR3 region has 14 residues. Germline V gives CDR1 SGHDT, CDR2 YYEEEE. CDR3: CASSLQGPWDEQYF. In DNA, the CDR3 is TGTGCCAGCAGCTTACAGGGGCCTTGGGACGAGCAGTACTTC.